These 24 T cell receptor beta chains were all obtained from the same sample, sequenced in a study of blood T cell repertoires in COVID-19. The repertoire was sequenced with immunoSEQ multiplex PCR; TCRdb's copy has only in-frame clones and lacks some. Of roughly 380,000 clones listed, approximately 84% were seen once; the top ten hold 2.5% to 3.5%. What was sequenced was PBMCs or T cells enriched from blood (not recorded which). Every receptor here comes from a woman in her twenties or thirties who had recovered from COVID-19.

The CDR3: CSVVQQPLYNEQFF. In DNA, the CDR3 is TGCAGCGTTGTCCAACAGCCGTTATACAATGAGCAGTTCTTC. V usage is TRBV29-1 and J usage is TRBJ2-1; D ambiguous. Trimming removed 4 bases from V and 4 bases from J, with 14 bases in between. The CDR3 has 14 residues. CDR1 and CDR2 from the germline V gene are SQVTM and ANQGSEA.

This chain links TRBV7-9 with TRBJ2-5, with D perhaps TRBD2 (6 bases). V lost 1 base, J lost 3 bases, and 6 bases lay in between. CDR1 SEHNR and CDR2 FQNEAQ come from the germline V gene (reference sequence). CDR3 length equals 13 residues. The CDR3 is CASSLGGEETQYF. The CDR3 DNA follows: TGTGCCAGCAGCTTAGGGGGGGAAGAGACCCAGTACTTC.

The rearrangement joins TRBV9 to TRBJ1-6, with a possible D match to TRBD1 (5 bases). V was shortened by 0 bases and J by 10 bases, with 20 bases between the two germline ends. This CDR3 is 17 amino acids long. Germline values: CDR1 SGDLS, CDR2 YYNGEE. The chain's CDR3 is CASSVDGREILNSPLHF. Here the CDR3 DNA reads TGTGCCAGCAGCGTAGACGGCAGGGAAATTCTGAACTCACCCCTCCACTTT.

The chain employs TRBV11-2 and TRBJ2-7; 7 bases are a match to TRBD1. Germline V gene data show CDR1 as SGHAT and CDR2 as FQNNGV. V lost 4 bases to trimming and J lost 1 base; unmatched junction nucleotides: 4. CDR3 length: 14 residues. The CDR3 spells CASSSNRGSYEQYF. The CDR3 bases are TGTGCCAGCAGCTCAAACAGGGGATCCTACGAGCAGTACTTC.

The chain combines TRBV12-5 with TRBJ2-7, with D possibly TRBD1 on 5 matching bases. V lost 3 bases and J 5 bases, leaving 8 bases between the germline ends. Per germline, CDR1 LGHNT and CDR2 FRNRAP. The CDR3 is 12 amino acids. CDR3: CASGFSRDEQYF. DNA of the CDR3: TGTGCTAGTGGTTTTTCCAGGGACGAGCAGTACTTC. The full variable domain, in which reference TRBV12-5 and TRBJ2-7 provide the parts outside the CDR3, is DARVTQTPRHKVTEMGQEVTMRCQPILGHNTVFWYRQTMMQGLELLAYFRNRAPLDDSGMPKDRFSAEMPDATLATLKIQPSEPRDSAVYFCASGFSRDEQYFGPGTRLTVT.

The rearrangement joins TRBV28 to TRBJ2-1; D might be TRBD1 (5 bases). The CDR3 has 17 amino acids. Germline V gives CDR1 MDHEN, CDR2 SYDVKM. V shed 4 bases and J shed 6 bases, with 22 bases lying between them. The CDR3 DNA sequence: TGTGCCAGCAGTTCGAAAACCGGTAGCCAAAGGGGCAATGAGCAGTTCTTC. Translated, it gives CASSSKTGSQRGNEQFF.

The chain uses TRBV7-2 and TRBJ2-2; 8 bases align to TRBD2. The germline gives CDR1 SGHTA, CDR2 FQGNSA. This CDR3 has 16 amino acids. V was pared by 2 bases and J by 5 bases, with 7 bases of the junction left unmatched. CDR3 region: CASSLWTGGGTGELFF. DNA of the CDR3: TGTGCCAGCAGCTTATGGACGGGAGGGGGGACCGGGGAGCTGTTTTTT.

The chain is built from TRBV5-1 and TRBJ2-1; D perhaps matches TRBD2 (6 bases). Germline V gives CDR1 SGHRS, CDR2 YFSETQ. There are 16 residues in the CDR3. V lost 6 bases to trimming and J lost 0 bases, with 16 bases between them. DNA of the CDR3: TGCGCCAGCACCAATCTCGACGGGAGCTCCTACAATGAGCAGTTCTTC. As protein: CASTNLDGSSYNEQFF.

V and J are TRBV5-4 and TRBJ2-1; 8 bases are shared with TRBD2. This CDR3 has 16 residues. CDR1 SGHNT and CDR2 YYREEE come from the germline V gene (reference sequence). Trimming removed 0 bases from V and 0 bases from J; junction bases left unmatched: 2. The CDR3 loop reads CASSLAGGRSYNEQFF. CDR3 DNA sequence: TGTGCCAGCAGCTTGGCGGGGGGGCGCTCCTACAATGAGCAGTTCTTC.

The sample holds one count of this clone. CDR3 in DNA: TGCGCCAGCATCCCGGAGGGATCGGGGTATCAGCCCCAGCATTTT. This gives the protein CASIPEGSGYQPQHF. The chain carries TRBV5-1 and TRBJ1-5, with no clear D. This CDR3 region has 15 residues. V lost 6 bases, J lost 5 bases, and 18 bases lay in between. Germline V gives CDR1 SGHRS, CDR2 YFSETQ.

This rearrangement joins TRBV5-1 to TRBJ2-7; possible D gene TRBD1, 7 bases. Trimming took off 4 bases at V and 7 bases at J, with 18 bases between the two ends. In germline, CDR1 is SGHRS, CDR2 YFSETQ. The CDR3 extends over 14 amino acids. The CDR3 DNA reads TGCGCCAGCAGCCCATCCCCGACAGGGAGGGAGCAGTACTTC. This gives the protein CASSPSPTGREQYF.

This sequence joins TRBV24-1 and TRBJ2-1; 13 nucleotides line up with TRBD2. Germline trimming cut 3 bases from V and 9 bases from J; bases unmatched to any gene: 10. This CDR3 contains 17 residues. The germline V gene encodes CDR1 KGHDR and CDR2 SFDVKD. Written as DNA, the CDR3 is TGTGCCACCAGTGATACAACTAGCGGGGGGGCCGTGGGTGAGCAGTTCTTC. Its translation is CATSDTTSGGAVGEQFF.

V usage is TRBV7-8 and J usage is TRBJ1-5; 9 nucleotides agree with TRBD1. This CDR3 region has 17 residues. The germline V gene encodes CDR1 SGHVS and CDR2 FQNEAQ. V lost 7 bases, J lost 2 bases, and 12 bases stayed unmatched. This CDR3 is CASIPWDREIGNQPQHF. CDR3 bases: TGTGCCAGCATCCCCTGGGACAGGGAAATCGGCAATCAGCCCCAGCATTTT.

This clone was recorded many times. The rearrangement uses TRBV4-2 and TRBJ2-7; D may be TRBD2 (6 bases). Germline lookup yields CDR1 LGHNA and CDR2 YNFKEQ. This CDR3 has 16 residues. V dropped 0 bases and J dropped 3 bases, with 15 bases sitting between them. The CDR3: CASSQEGPGEGYEQYF. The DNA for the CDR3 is TGTGCCAGCAGCCAAGAGGGCCCGGGAGAAGGCTACGAGCAGTACTTC.

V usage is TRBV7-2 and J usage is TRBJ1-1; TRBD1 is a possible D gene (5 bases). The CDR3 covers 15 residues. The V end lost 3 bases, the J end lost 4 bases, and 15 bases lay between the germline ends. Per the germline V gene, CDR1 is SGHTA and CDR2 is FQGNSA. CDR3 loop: CASSFNAWGGTEAFF. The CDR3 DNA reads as TGTGCCAGCAGCTTCAACGCCTGGGGGGGCACTGAAGCTTTCTTT.

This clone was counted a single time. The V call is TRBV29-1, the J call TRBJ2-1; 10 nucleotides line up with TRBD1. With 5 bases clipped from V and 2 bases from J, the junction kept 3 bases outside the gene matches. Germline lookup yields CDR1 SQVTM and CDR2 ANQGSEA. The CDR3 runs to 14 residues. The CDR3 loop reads CSVLGTGAYNEQFF. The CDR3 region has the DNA TGCAGCGTTCTCGGGACAGGGGCCTACAATGAGCAGTTCTTC.

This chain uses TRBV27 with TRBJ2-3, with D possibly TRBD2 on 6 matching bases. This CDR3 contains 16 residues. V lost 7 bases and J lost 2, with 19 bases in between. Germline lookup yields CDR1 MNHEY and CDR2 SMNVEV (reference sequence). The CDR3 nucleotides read TGTGCCAGCAACCGCTGGGCTAGCGAGGACACAGATACGCAGTATTTT. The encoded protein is CASNRWASEDTDTQYF.

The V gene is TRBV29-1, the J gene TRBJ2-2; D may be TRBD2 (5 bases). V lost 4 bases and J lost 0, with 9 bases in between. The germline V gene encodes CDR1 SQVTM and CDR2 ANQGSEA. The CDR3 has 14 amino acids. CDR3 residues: CSVGRFSNTGELFF. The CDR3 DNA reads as TGCAGCGTTGGGAGGTTCTCGAACACCGGGGAGCTGTTTTTT.

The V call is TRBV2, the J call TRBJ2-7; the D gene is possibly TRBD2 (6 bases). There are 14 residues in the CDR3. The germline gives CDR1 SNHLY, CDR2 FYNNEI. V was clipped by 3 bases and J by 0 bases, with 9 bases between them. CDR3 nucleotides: TGTGCCAGCAGTGAGGCGGGGAGCTCCTACGAGCAGTACTTC. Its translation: CASSEAGSSYEQYF.

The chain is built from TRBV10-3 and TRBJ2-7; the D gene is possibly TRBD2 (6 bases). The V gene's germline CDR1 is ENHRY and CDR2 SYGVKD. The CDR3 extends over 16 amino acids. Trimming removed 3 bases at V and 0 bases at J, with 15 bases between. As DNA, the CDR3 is TGTGCCATCAGTGACTTCCGGGACGGGAGCTCCTACGAGCAGTACTTC. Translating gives CAISDFRDGSSYEQYF.

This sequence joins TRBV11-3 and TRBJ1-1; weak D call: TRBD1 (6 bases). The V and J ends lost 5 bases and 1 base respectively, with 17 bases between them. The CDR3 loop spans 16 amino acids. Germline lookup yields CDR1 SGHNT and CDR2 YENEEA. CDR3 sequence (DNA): TGTGCCAGCAGCGACCCTTGGGACACGGAGAACACTGAAGCTTTCTTT. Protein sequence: CASSDPWDTENTEAFF.

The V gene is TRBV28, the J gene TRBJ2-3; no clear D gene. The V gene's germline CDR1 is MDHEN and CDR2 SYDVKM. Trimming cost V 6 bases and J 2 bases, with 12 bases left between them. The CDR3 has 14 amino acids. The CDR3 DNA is TGTGCCAGCAGGGGCAGCTACAACACAGATACGCAGTATTTT. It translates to CASRGSYNTDTQYF.

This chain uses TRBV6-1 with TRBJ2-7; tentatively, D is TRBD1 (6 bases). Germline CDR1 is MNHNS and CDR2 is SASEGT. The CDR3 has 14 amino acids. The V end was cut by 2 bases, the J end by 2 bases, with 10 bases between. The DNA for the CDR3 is TGTGCCAGCAGTGAATCTCGGGACACCTACGAGCAGTACTTC. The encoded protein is CASSESRDTYEQYF.

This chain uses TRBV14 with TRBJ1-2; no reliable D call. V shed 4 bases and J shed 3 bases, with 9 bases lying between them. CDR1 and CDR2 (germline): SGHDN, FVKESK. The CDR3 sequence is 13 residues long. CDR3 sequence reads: CASSLGRDYGYTF. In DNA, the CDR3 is TGTGCCAGCAGCCTCGGGAGGGACTATGGCTACACCTTC.